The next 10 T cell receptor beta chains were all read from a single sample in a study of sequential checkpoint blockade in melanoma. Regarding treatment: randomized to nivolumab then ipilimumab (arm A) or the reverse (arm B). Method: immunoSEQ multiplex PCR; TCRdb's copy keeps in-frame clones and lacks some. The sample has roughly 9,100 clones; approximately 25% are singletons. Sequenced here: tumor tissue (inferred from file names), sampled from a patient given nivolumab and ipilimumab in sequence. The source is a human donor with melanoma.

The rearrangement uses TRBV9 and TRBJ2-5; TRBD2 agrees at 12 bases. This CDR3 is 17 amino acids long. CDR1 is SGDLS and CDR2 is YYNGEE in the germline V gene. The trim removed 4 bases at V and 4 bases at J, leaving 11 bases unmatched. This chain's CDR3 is CASSIKGLAGGRETQYF. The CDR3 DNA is TGTGCCAGCAGCATCAAGGGTCTAGCGGGGGGGCGAGAGACCCAGTACTTC. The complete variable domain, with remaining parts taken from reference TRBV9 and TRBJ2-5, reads DSGVTQTPKHLITATGQRVTLRCSPRSGDLSVYWYQQSLDQGLQFLIQYYNGEERAKGNILERFSAQQFPDLHSELNLSSLELGDSALYFCASSIKGLAGGRETQYFGPGTRLLVL.

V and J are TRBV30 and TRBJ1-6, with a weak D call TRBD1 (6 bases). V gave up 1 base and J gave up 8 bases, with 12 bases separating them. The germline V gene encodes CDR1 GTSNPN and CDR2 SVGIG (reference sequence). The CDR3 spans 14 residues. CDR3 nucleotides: TGTGCCTGGAGTGAAACCCCAGGGGATTCACCCCTCCACTTT. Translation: CAWSETPGDSPLHF.

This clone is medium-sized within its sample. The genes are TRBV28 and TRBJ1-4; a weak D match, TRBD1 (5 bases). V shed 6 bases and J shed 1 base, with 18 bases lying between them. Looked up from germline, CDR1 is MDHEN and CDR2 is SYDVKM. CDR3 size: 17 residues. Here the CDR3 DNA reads TGTGCCAGCAGATCCTTGAAGGGGATTGGAACTAATGAAAAACTGTTTTTT. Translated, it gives CASRSLKGIGTNEKLFF. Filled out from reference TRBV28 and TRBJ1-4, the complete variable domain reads DVKVTQSSRYLVKRTGEKVFLECVQDMDHENMFWYRQDPGLGLRLIYFSYDVKMKEKGDIPEGYSVSREKKERFSLILESASTNQTSMYLCASRSLKGIGTNEKLFFGSGTQLSVL.

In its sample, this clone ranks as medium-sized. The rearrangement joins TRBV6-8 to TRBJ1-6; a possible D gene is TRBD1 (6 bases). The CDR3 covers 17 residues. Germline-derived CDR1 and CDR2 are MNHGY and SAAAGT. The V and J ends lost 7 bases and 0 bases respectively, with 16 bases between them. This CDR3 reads CASMEGGRSSYNSPLHF. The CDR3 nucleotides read TGTGCCAGCATGGAGGGGGGCCGGAGCTCCTATAATTCACCCCTCCACTTT.

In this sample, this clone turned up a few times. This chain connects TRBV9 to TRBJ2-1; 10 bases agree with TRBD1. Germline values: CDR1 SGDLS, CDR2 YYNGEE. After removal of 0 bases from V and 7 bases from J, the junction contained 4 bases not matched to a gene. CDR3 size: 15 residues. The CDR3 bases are TGTGCCAGCAGCGTAGCCGGGACAGGGGATAATGAGCAGTTCTTC. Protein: CASSVAGTGDNEQFF.

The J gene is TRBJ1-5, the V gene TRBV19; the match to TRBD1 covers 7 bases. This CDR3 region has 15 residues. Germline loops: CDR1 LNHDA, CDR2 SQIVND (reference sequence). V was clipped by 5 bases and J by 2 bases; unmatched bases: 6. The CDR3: CASSATGTGNQPQHF. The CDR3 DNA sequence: TGTGCCAGTAGTGCAACCGGGACAGGCAATCAGCCCCAGCATTTT.

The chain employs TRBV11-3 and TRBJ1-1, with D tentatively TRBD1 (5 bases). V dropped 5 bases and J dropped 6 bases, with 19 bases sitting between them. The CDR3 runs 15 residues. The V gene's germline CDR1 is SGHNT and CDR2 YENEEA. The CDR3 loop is CASSQIMGGYAEAFF. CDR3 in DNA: TGTGCCAGCAGCCAAATCATGGGGGGGTACGCTGAAGCTTTCTTT.

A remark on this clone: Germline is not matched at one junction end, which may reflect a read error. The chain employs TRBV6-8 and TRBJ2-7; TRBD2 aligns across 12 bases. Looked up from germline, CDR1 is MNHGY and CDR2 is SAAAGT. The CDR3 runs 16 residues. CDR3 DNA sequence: TGTGCCAGCAGTTACTCTGAAGGTGATCTTTTGGGACTAGCGGGTTTC. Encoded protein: CASSYSEGDLLGLAGF.

This chain's CDR3 is CASSLIGLAGNTDTQYF. The CDR3 DNA reads as TGTGCCAGCAGCTTAATAGGACTAGCGGGGAACACAGATACGCAGTATTTT. The V call is TRBV11-3, the J call TRBJ2-3, with TRBD2 matching 12 bases. With V trimmed by 2 bases and J by 2 bases, 5 bases remained unmatched. Germline CDR1 reads SGHNT; CDR2 reads YENEEA. The CDR3 has 17 amino acids.

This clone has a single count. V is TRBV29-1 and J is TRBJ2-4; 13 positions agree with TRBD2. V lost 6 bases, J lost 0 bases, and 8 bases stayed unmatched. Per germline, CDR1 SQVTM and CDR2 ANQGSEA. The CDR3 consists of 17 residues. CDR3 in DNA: TGCAGCGTCGACGGACTAGCGGGGGCACTAGCCAAAAACATTCAGTACTTC. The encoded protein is CSVDGLAGALAKNIQYF.